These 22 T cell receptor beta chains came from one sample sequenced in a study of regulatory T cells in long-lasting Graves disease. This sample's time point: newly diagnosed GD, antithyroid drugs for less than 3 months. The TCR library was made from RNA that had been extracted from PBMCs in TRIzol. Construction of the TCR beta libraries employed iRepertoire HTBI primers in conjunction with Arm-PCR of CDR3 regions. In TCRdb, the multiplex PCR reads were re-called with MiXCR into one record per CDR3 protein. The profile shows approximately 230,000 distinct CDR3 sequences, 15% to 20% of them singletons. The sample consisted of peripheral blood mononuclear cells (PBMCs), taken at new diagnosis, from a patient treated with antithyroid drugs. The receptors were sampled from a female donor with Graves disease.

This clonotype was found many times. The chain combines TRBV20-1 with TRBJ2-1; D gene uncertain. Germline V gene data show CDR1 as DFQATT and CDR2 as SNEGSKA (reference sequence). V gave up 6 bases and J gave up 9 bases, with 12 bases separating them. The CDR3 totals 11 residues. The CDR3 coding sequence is TGCAGTGCGACACGAACGGTTGAGCAGTTCTTC. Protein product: CSATRTVEQFF.

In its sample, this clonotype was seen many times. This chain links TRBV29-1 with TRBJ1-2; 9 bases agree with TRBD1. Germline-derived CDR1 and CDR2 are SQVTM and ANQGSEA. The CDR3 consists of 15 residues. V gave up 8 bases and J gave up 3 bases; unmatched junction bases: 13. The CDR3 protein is CSIEGQDRGDYGYTF. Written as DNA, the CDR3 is TGCAGCATAGAGGGACAGGACAGGGGAGACTATGGCTACACCTTC. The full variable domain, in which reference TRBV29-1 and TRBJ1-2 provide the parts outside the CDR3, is SAVISQKPSRDICQRGTSLTIQCQVDSQVTMMFWYRQQPGQSLTLIATANQGSEATYESGFVIDKFPISRPNLTFSTLTVSNMSPEDSSIYLCSIEGQDRGDYGYTFGSGTRLTVV.

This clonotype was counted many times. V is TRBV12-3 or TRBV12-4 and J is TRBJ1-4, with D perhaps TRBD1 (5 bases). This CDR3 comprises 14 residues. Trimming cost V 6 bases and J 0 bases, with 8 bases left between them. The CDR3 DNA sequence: TGTGCCAGCAGCGGGACCTCAACTAATGAAAAACTGTTTTTT. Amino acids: CASSGTSTNEKLFF.

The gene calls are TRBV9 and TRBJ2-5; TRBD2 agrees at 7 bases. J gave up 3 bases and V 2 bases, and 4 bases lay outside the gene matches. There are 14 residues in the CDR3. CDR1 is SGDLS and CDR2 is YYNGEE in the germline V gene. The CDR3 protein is CASSVGLVEETQYF. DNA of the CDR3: TGTGCCAGCAGCGTCGGACTAGTGGAAGAGACCCAGTACTTC. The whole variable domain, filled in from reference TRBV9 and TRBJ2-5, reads DSGVTQTPKHLITATGQRVTLRCSPRSGDLSVYWYQQSLDQGLQFLIQYYNGEERAKGNILERFSAQQFPDLHSELNLSSLELGDSALYFCASSVGLVEETQYFGPGTRLLVL.

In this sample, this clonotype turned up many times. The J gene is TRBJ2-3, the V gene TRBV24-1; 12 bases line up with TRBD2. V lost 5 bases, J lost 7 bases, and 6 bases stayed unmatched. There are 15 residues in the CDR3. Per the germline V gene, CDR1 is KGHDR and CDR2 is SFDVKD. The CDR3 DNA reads TGTGCCACCAGTGCACTAGCGGGAGGAGACAATACGCAGTATTTT. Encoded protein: CATSALAGGDNTQYF.

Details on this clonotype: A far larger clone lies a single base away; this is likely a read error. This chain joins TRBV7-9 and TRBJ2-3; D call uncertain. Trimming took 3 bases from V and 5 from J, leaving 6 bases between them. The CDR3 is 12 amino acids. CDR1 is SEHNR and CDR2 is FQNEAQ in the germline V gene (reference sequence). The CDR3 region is CASSFGIDTQYF. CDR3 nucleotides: TGTGCCAGCAGCTTTGGCATAGATACGCAGTATTTT.

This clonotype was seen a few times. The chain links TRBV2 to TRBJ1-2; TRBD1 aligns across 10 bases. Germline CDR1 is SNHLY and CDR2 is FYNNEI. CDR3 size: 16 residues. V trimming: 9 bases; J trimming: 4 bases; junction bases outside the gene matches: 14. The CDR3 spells CASEAGQGKGGYGYTF. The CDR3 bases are TGTGCCAGTGAGGCGGGACAGGGGAAGGGAGGCTATGGCTACACCTTC.

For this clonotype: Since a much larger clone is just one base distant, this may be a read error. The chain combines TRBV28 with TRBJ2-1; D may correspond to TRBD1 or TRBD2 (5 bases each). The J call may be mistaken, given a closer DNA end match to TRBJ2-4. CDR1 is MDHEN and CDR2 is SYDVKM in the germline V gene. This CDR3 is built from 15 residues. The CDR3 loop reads CASSSLEGSENIQYF. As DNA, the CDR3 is TGTGCCAGCAGTTCCCTAGAGGGGTCCGAAAACATTCAGTACTTC.

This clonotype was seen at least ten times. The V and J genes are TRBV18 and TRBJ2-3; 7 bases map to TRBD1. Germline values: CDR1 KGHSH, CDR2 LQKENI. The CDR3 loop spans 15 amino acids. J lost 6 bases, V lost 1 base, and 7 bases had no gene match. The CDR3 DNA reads TGTGCCAGCTCACCACGGACAGGACCTTCGGATACGCAGTATTTT. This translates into CASSPRTGPSDTQYF. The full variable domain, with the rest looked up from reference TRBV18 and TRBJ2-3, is NAGVMQNPRHLVRRRGQEARLRCSPMKGHSHVYWYRQLPEEGLKFMVYLQKENIIDESGMPKERFSAEFPKEGPSILRIQQVVRGDSAAYFCASSPRTGPSDTQYFGPGTRLTVL.

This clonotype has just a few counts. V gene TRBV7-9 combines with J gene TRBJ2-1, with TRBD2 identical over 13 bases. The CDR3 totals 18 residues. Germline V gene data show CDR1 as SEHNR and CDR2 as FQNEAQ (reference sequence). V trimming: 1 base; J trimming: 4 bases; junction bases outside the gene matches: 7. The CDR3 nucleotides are TGTGCCAGCAGCTTAGTCTTGGGACTAGCGGGAAGGTACAATGAGCAGTTCTTC. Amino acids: CASSLVLGLAGRYNEQFF.

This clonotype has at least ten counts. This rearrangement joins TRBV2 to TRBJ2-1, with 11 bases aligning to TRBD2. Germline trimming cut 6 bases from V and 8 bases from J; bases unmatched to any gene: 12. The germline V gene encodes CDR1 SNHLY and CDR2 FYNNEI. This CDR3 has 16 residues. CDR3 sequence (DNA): TGTGCCAGCAGCGGACTAGCGGGTAAGGTGGTCGATGAGCAGTTCTTC. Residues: CASSGLAGKVVDEQFF.

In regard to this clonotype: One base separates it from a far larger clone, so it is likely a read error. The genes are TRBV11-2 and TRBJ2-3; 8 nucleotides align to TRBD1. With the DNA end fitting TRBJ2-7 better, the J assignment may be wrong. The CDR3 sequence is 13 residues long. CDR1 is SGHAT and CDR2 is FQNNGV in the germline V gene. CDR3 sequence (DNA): TGTGCCGGCAGAAGGACAGGGACGTACGAGCAGTACTTC. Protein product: CAGRRTGTYEQYF.

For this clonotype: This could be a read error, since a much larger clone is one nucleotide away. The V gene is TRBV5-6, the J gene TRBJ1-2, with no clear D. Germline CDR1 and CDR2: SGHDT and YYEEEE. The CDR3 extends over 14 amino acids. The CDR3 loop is CASSLQPGRYGCTF. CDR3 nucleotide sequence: TGTGCCAGCAGCTTGCAGCCAGGAAGGTATGGCTGCACCTTC.

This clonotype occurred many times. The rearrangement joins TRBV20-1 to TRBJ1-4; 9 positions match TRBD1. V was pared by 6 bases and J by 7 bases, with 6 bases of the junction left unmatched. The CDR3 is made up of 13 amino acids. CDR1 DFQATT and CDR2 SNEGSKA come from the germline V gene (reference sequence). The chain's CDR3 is CSALRDRAEKLFF. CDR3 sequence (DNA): TGCAGTGCCCTCCGGGACAGGGCTGAAAAACTGTTTTTT.

The CDR3 reads CASSLDHQETQYF. DNA of the CDR3: TGTGCCAGCAGCTTGGACCACCAAGAGACCCAGTACTTC. The chain uses TRBV11-2 and TRBJ2-5; D unclear. CDR3 length equals 13 residues. Germline lookup yields CDR1 SGHAT and CDR2 FQNNGV. Trimming removed 3 bases at V and 0 bases at J, with 5 bases between.

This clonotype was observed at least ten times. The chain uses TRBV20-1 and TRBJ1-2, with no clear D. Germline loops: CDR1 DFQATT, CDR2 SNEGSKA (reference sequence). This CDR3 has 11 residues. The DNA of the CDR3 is TGCAGCGTAGGCGGGGACTATGGCTACACCTTC. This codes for CSVGGDYGYTF.

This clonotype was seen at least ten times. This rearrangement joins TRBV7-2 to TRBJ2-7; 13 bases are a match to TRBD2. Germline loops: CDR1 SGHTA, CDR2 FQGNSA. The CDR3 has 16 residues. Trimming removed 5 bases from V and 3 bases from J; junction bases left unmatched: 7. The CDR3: CASSHPRTSGSYEQYF. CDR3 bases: TGTGCCAGCAGCCACCCCCGGACTAGCGGGAGCTACGAGCAGTACTTC.

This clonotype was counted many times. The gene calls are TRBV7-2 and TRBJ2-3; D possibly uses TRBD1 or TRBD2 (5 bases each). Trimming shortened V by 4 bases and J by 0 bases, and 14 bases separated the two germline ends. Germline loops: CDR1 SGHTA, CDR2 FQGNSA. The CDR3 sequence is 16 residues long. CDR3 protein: CASSSWGSSSTDTQYF. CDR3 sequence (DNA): TGTGCCAGCAGCTCATGGGGGTCATCTAGCACAGATACGCAGTATTTT.

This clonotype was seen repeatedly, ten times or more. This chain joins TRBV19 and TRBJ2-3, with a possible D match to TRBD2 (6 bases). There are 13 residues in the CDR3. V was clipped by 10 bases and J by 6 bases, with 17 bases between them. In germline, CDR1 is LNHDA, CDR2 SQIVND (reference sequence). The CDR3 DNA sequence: TGTGCCACCGACCCGGGAGCGAGGGATACGCAGTATTTT. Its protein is CATDPGARDTQYF.

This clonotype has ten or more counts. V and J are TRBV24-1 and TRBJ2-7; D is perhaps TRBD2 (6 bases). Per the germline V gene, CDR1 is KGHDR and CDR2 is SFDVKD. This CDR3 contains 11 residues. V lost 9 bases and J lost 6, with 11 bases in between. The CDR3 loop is CATYASVEQYF. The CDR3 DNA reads TGTGCCACCTATGCTAGCGTCGAGCAGTACTTC.

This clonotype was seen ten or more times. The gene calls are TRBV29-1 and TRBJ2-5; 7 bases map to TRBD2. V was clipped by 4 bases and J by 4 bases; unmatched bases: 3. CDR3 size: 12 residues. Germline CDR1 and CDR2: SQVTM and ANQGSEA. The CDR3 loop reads CSVGDYRETQYF. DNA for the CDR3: TGCAGCGTTGGGGACTATCGAGAGACCCAGTACTTC.

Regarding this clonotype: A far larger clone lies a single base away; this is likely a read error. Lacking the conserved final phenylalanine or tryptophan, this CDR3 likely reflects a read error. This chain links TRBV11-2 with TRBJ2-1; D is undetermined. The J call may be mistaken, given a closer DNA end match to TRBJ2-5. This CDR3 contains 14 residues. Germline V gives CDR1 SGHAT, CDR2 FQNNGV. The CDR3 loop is CASSSRPDQETQYL. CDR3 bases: TGTGCCAGCAGCTCACGCCCCGACCAAGAGACCCAGTACCTC.